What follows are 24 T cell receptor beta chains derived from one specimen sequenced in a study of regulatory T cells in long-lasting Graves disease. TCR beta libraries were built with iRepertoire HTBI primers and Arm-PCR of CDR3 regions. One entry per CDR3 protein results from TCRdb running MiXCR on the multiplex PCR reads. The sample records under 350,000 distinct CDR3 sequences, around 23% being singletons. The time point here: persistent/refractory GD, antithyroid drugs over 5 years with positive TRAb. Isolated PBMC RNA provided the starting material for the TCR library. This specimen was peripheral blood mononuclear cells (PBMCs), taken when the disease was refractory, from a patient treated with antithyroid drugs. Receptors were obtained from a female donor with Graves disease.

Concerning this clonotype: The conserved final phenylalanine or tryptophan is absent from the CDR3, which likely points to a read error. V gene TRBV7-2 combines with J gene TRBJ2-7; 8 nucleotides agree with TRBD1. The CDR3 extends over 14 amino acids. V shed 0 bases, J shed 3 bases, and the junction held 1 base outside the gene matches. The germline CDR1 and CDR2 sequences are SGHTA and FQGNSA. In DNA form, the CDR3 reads TGTGCCAGCAGCTTAGCGGGGACAGGCTACGAGCAGTACCTC. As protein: CASSLAGTGYEQYL.

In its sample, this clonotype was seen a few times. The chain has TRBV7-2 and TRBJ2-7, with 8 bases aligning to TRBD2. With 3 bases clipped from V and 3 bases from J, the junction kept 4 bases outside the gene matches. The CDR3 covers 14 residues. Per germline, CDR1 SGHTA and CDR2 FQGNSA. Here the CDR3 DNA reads TGTGCCAGCAGCTTTGCGGGAGGTCGCTACGAGCAGTACTTC. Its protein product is CASSFAGGRYEQYF.

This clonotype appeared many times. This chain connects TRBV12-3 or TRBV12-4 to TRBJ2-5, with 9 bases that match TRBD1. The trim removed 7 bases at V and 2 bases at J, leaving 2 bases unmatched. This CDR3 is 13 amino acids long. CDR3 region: CASNRGPQETQYF. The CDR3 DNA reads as TGTGCCAGCAACAGGGGGCCTCAAGAGACCCAGTACTTC.

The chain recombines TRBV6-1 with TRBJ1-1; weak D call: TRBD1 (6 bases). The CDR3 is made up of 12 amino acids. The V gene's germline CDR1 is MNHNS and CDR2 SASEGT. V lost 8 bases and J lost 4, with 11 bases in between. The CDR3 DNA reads TGTGCCAGCTACAGGGTGGCCACTGAAGCTTTCTTT. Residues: CASYRVATEAFF.

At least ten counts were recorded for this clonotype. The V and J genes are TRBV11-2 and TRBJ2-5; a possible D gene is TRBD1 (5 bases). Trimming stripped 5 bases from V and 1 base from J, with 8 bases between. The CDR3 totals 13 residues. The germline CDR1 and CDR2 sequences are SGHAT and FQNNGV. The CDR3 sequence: CASSQGVQETQYF. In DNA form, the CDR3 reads TGTGCCAGCAGCCAAGGGGTCCAAGAGACCCAGTACTTC.

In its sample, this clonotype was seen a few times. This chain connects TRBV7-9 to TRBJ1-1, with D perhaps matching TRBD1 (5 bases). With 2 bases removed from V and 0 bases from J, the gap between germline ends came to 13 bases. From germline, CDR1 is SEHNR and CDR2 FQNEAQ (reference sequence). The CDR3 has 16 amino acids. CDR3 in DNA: TGTGCCAGCAGCTTACCAGGGATCGGGGTGAACACTGAAGCTTTCTTT. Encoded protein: CASSLPGIGVNTEAFF.

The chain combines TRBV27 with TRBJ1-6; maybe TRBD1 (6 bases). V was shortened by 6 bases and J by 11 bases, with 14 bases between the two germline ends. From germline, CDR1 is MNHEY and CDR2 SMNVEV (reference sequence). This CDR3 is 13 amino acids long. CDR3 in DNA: TGTGCCAGCAGGGGTGGTGGGGGCCCACCCCTCCACTTT. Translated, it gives CASRGGGGPPLHF.

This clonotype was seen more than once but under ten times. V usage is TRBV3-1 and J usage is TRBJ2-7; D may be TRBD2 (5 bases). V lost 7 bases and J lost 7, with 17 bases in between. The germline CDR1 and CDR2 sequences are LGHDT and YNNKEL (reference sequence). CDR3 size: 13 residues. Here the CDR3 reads CASKKVGGEEQYF. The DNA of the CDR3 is TGTGCCAGCAAGAAGGTCGGAGGTGAAGAGCAGTACTTC.

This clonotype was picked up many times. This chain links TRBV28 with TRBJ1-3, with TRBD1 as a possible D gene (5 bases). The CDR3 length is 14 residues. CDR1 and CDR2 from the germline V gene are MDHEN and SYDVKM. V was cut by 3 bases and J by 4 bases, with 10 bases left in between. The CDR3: CASSFQGLGNTIYF. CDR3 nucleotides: TGTGCCAGCAGTTTTCAGGGCCTGGGAAACACCATATATTTT.

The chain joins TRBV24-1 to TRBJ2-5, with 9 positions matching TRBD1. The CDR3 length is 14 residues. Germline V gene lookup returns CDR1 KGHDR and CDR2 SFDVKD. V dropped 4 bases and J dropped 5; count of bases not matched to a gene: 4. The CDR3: CATSDPQGAETQYF. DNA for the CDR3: TGTGCCACCAGTGACCCACAGGGGGCCGAGACCCAGTACTTC.

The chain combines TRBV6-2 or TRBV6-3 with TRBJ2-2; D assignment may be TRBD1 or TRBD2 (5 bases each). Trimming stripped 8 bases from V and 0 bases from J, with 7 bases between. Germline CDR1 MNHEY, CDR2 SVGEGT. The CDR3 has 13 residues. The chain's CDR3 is CASGTSNTGELFF. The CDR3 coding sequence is TGTGCCAGCGGGACGTCGAACACCGGGGAGCTGTTTTTT.

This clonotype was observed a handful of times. CDR3 residues: CASVGTSGTYEQYF. In nucleotides, the CDR3 is TGTGCCAGCGTGGGGACTAGCGGGACCTACGAGCAGTACTTC. The rearrangement joins TRBV7-8 to TRBJ2-7, with 13 positions matching TRBD2. The germline CDR1 and CDR2 sequences are SGHVS and FQNEAQ. The CDR3 loop spans 14 amino acids. The trim removed 8 bases at V and 2 bases at J, leaving 3 bases unmatched.

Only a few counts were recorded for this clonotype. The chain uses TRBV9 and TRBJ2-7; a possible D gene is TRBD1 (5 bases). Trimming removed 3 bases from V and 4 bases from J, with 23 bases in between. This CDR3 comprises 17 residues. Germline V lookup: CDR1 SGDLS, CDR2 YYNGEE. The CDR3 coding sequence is TGTGCCAGCAGCGCTTCCCCCCAGGCGACAGCTAGGTACGAGCAGTACTTC. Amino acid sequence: CASSASPQATARYEQYF.

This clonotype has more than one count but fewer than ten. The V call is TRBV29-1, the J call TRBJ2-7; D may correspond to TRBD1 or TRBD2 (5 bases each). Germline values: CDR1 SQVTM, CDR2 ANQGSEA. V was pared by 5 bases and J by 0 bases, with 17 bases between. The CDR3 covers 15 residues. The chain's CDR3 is CSVIPGGRGSYEQYF. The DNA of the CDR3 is TGCAGCGTTATCCCTGGGGGTAGGGGCTCCTACGAGCAGTACTTC.

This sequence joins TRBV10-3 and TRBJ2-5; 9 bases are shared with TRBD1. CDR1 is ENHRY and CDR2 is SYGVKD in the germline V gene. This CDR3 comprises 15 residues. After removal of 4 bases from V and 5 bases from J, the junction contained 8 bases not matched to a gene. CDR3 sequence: CAISGGQGNGETQYF. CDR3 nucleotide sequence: TGTGCCATCAGTGGGGGACAGGGCAATGGGGAGACCCAGTACTTC.

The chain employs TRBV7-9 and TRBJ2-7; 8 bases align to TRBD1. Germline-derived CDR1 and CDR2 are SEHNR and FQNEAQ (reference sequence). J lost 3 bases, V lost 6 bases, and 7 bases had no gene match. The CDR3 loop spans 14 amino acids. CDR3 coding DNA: TGTGCCAGCAGTAAAGGACAGGGAGACTACGAGCAGTACTTC. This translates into CASSKGQGDYEQYF.

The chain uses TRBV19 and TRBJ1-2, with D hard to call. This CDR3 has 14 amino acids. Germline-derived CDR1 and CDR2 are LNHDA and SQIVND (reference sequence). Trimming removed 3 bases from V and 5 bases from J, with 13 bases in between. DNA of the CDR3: TGTGCCAGTAGTATTCGGGCAGAAATTTATGGCTACACCTTC. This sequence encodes CASSIRAEIYGYTF.

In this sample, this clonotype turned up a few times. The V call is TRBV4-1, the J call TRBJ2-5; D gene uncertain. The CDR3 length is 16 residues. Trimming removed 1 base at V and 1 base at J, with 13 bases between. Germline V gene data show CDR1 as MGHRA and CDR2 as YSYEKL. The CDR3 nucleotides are TGCGCCAGCAGCCAAGTTGGGGTTGGCCTCCAAGAGACCCAGTACTTC. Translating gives CASSQVGVGLQETQYF.

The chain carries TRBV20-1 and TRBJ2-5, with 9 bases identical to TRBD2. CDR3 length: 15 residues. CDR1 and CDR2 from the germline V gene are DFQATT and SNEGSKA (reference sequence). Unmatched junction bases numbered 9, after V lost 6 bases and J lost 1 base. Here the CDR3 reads CSAPFGGRAQETQYF. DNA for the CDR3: TGCAGTGCCCCCTTTGGCGGGAGGGCCCAAGAGACCCAGTACTTC.

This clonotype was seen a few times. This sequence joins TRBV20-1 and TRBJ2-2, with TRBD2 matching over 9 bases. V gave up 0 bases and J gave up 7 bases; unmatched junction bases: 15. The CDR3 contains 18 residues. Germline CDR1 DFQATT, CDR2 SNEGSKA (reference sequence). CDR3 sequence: CSARDGLAQKLGDGELFF. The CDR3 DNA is TGCAGTGCTAGAGATGGACTAGCGCAAAAGTTGGGTGACGGGGAGCTGTTTTTT.

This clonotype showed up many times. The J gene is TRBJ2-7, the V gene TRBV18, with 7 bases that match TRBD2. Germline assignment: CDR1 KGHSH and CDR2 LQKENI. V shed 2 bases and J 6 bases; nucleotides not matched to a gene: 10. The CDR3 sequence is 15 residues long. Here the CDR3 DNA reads TGTGCCAGCTCACCATTAGTGCGGGAGTCAAGCGAGCAGTACTTC. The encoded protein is CASSPLVRESSEQYF.

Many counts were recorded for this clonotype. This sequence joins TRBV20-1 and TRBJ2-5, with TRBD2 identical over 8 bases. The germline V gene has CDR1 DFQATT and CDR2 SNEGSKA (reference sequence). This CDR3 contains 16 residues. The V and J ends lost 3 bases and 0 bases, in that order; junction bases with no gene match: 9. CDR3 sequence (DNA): TGCAGTGCTAGGCCCTTTAGCGGGGCCCACCAAGAGACCCAGTACTTC. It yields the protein CSARPFSGAHQETQYF.

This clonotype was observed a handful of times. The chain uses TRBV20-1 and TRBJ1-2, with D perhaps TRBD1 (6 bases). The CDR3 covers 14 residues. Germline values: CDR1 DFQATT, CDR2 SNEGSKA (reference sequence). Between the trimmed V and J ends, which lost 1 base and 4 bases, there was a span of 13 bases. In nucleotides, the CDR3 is TGCAGTGCTAGAGTTGACAGGCCCTTCTATGGCTACACCTTC. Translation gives CSARVDRPFYGYTF.

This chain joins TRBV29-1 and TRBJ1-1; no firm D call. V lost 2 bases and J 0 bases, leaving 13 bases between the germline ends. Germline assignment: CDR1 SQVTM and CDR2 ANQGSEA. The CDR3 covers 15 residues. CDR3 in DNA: TGCAGCGTTGAATGGTGGCAGAGGATGAACACTGAAGCTTTCTTT. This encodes CSVEWWQRMNTEAFF.